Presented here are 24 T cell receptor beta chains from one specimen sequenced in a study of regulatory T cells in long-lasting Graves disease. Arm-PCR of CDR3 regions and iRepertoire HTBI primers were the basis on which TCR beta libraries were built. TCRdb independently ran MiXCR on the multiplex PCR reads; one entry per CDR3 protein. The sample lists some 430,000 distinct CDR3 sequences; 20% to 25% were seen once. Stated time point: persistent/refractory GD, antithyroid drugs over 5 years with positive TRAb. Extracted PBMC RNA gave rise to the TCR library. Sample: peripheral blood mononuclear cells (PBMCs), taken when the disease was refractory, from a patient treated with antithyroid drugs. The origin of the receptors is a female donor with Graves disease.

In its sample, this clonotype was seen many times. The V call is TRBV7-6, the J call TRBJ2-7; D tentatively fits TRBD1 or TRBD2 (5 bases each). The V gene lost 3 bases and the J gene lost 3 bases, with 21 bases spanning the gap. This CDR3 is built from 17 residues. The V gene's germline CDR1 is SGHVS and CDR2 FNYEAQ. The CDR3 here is CASSFGWGAQGDYEQYF. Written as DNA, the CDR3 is TGTGCCAGCAGCTTTGGTTGGGGAGCTCAAGGGGACTACGAGCAGTACTTC.

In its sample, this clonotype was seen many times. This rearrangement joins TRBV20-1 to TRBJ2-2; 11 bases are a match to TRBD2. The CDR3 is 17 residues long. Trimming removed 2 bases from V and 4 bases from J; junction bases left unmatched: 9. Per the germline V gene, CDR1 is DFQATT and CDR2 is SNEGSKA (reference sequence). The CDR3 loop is CSARNPLAGVSTGELFF. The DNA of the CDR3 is TGCAGTGCTAGAAACCCACTAGCGGGAGTTAGCACCGGGGAGCTGTTTTTT.

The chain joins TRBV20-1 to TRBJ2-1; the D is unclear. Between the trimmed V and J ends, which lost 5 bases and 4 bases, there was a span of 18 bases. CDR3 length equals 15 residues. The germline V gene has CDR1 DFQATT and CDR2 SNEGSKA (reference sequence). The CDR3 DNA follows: TGCAGTGCTGCCCCCCGACCTGAGATGTACAATGAGCAGTTCTTC. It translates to CSAAPRPEMYNEQFF.

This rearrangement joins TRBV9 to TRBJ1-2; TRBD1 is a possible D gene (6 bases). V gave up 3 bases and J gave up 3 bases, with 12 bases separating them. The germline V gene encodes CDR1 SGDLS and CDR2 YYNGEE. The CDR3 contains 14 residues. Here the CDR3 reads CASSGVTGYYGYTF. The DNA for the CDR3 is TGTGCCAGCAGCGGCGTCACAGGGTACTATGGCTACACCTTC.

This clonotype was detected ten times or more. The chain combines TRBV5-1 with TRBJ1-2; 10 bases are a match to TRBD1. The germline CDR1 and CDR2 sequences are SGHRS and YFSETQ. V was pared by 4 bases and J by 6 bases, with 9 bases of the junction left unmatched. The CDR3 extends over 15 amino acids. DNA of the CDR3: TGCGCCAGCAGCAACAGGGACAGGGGTAAAAATGGCTACACCTTC. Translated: CASSNRDRGKNGYTF.

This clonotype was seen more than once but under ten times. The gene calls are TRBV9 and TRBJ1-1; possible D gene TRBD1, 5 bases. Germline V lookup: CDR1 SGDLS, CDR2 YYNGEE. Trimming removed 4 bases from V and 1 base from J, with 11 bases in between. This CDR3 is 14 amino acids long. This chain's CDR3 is CASSTRGANTEAFF. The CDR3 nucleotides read TGTGCCAGCAGCACCCGGGGCGCGAACACTGAAGCTTTCTTT.

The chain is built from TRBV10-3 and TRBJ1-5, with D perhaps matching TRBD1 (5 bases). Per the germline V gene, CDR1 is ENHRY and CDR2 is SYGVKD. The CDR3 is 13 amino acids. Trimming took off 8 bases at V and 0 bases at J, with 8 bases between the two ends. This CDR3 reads CAIGGDSNQPQHF. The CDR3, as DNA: TGTGCCATCGGGGGTGATAGCAATCAGCCCCAGCATTTT.

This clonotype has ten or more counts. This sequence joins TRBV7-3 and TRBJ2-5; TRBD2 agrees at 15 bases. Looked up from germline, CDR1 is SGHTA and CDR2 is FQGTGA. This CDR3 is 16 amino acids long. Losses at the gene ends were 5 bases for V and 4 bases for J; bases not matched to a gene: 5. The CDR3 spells CASSLGLAGGPETQYF. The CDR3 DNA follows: TGTGCCAGCAGCCTAGGACTAGCGGGGGGGCCAGAGACCCAGTACTTC.

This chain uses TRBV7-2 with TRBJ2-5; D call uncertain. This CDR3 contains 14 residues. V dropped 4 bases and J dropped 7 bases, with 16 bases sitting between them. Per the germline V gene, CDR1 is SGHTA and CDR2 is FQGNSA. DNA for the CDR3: TGTGCCAGCAGCTATAGCAATGATAGAAGGACCCAGTACTTC. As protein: CASSYSNDRRTQYF.

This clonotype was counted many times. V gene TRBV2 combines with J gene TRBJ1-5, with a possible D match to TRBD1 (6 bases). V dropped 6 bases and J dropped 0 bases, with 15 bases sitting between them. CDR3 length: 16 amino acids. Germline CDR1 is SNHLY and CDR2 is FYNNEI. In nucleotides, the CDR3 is TGTGCCAGCAGCAGAACAGGGAGGTATAGCAATCAGCCCCAGCATTTT. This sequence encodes CASSRTGRYSNQPQHF.

CDR3 residues: CASSQGHGAIEPQHF. CDR3 nucleotide sequence: TGCGCCAGCAGCCAAGGTCATGGGGCTATCGAGCCCCAGCATTTT. The chain links TRBV4-1 to TRBJ1-5; maybe TRBD1 (5 bases). Trimming removed 1 base from V and 8 bases from J, with 15 bases in between. CDR3 size: 15 residues. CDR1 and CDR2 from the germline V gene are MGHRA and YSYEKL.

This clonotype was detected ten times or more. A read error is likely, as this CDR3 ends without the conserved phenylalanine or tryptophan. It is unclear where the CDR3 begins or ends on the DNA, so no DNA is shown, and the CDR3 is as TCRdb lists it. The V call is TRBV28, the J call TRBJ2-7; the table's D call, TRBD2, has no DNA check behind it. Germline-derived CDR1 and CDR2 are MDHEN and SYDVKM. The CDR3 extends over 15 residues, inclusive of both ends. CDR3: CASSGGGTSGALGTL.

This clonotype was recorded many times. The CDR3 DNA follows: TGTGCCAGCAGTGAAGGCATAGCCAAAAACATTCAGTACTTC. This sequence encodes CASSEGIAKNIQYF. The V call is TRBV2, the J call TRBJ2-4; D ambiguous. V was cut by 1 base and J by 0 bases, with 4 bases left in between. CDR1 SNHLY and CDR2 FYNNEI come from the germline V gene. CDR3 length equals 14 residues.

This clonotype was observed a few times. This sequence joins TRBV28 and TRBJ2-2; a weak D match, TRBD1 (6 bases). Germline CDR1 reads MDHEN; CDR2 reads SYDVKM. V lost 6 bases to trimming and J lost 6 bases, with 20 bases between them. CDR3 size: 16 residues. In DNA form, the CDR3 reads TGTGCCAGCAGCCCAAACAGGGCGGTGTTTGCCGGGGAGCTGTTTTTT. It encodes CASSPNRAVFAGELFF.

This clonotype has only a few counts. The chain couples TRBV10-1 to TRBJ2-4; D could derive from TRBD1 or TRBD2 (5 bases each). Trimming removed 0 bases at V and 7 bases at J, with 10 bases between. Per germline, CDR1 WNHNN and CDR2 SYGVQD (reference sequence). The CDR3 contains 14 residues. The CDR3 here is CASSESGRDNIQYF. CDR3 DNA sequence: TGCGCCAGCAGTGAGTCGGGCAGGGACAACATTCAGTACTTC.

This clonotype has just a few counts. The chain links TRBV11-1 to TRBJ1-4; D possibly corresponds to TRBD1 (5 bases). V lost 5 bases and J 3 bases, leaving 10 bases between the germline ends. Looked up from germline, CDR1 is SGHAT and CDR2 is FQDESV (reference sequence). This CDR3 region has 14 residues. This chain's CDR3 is CASSGTPSNEKLFF. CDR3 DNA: TGTGCCAGCAGCGGGACCCCATCTAATGAAAAACTGTTTTTT.

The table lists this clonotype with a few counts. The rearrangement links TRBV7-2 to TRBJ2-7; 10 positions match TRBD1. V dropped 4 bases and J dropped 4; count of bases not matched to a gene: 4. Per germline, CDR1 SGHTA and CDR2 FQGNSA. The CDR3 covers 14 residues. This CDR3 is CASSYDRGLYEQYF. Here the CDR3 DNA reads TGTGCCAGCAGCTACGACAGGGGGCTGTACGAGCAGTACTTC. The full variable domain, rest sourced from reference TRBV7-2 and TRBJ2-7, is GAGVSQSPSNKVTEKGKDVELRCDPISGHTALYWYRQSLGQGLEFLIYFQGNSAPDKSGLPSDRFSAERTGGSVSTLTIQRTQQEDSAVYLCASSYDRGLYEQYFGPGTRLTVT.

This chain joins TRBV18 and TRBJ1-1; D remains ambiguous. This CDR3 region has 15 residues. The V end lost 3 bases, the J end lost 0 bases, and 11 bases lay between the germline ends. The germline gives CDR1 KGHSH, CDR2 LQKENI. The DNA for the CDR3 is TGTGCCAGCTCACCTCAGGCGAGTATGAACACTGAAGCTTTCTTT. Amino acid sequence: CASSPQASMNTEAFF.

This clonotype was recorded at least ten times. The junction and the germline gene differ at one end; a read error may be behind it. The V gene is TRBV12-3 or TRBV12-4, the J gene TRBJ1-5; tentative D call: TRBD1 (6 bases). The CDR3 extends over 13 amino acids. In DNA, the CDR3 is TGTACCAGCAGACCTGACAGGTATCAGCCCCAGCATTTT. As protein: CTSRPDRYQPQHF.

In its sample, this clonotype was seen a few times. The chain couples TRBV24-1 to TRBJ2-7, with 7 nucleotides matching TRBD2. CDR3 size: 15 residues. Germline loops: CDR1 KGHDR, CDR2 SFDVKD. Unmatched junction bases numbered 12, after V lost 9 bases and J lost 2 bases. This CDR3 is CATFRATSPTYEQYF. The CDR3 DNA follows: TGTGCCACCTTCCGCGCGACTAGCCCGACCTACGAGCAGTACTTC.

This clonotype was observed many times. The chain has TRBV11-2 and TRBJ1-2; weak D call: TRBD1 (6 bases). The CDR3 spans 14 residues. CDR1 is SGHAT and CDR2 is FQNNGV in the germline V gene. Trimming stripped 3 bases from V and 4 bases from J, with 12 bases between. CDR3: CASSLGDTGYGYTF. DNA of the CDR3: TGTGCCAGCAGCTTGGGGGACACGGGCTATGGCTACACCTTC. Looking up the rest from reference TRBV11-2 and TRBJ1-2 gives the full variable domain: EAGVAQSPRYKIIEKRQSVAFWCNPISGHATLYWYQQILGQGPKLLIQFQNNGVVDDSQLPKDRFSAERLKGVDSTLKIQPAKLEDSAVYLCASSLGDTGYGYTFGSGTRLTVV.

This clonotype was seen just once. The CDR3 bases are TGTGCCAGCAGCGAACAGGGAGTCATGAACACTGAAGCTTTCTTT. Residues: CASSEQGVMNTEAFF. The chain carries TRBV6-2 or TRBV6-3 and TRBJ1-1, with a tentative D call TRBD1 (6 bases). The CDR3 is made up of 15 amino acids. The V end lost 6 bases, the J end lost 0 bases, and 14 bases lay between the germline ends. Germline V gene lookup returns CDR1 MNHEY and CDR2 SVGEGT.

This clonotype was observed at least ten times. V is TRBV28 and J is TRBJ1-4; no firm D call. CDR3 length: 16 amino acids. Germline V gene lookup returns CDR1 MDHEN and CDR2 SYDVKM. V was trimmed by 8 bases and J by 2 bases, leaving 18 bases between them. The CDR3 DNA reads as TGTGCCAGCCGACTTATATCGTCACCCACTAATGAAAAACTGTTTTTT. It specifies CASRLISSPTNEKLFF. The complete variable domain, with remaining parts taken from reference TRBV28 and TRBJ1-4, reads DVKVTQSSRYLVKRTGEKVFLECVQDMDHENMFWYRQDPGLGLRLIYFSYDVKMKEKGDIPEGYSVSREKKERFSLILESASTNQTSMYLCASRLISSPTNEKLFFGSGTQLSVL.

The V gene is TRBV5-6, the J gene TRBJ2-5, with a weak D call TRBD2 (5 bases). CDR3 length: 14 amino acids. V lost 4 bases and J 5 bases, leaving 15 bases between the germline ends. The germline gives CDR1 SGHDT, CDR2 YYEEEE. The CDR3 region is CASSPTTVGETQYF. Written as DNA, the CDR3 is TGTGCCAGCAGCCCGACTACCGTAGGGGAGACCCAGTACTTC.